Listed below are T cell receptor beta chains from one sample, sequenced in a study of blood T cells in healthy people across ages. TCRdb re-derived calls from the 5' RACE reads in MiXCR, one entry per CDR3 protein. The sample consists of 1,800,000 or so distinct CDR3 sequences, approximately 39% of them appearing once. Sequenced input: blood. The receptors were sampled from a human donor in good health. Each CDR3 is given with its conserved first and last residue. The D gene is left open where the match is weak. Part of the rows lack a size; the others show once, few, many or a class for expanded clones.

DNA: TGTGCCAGCAGTAGCAAATATGAAGGCGAGCAGTACTTC
CDR3: CASSSKYEGEQYF
D: -
size: -
V: TRBV7-2
J: TRBJ2-7

DNA: TGTGCCAGCGGTAGCGGGACAGGGCATGGCTACACCTTC
CDR3: CASGSGTGHGYTF
D: TRBD1
size: few
V: TRBV12-3/TRBV12-4
J: TRBJ1-2

DNA: TGTGCCAGCAGCCCAACGGGGGGGACGGAATATGGCTACACCTTC
CDR3: CASSPTGGTEYGYTF
D: -
size: -
V: TRBV13
J: TRBJ1-2

DNA: TGTGCCAGCAGCCTGACACAGGGCAGCGACGAGCAGTACTTC
CDR3: CASSLTQGSDEQYF
D: -
size: few
V: TRBV4-2
J: TRBJ2-7

DNA: TGCAGTGCTTCGGGGGCGGGGAGGTATTACGAGCAGTACTTC
CDR3: CSASGAGRYYEQYF
D: -
size: few
V: TRBV20-1
J: TRBJ2-7

DNA: TGTGCCAGCAGTTCTCCGGGCGGGGGGAGAGTAAATGAGCAGTTCTTC
CDR3: CASSSPGGGRVNEQFF
D: TRBD2
size: -
V: TRBV12-3/TRBV12-4
J: TRBJ2-1

DNA: TGCAGCGTTGAAGTTACAGGGAATCCAGATACGCAGTATTTT
CDR3: CSVEVTGNPDTQYF
D: -
size: few
V: TRBV29-1
J: TRBJ2-3

DNA: TGCGCCAGCAGCCAAGAGGGGGCAGGGACCTTCTATGGCTACACCTTC
CDR3: CASSQEGAGTFYGYTF
D: -
size: -
V: TRBV4-3
J: TRBJ1-2

DNA: TGTGCCAGCAGCTTGGCGTGGGACAGCTCCTACGAGCAGTACTTC
CDR3: CASSLAWDSSYEQYF
D: TRBD1
size: -
V: TRBV11-2
J: TRBJ2-7

DNA: TGTGCCAGCAGTACGCCTAGCGGGGCCGTTTACAATGAGCAGTTCTTC
CDR3: CASSTPSGAVYNEQFF
D: TRBD2
size: few
V: TRBV6-6
J: TRBJ2-1

DNA: TGTGCCAGCAGCCAAAGCGGGGGGGCTTTCAATGAGCAGTTCTTC
CDR3: CASSQSGGAFNEQFF
D: TRBD2
size: -
V: TRBV4-2
J: TRBJ2-1

DNA: TGCGCCAGCAGCGCCAGACAGGGGCTAAGTAGGAACATTCAGTACTTC
CDR3: CASSARQGLSRNIQYF
D: TRBD1
size: -
V: TRBV5-1
J: TRBJ2-4

DNA: TGTGCCAGCAGAGCCGCCGGGGGAGTTCTGGTAGAGGAGCAGTACTTC
CDR3: CASRAAGGVLVEEQYF
D: -
size: -
V: TRBV2
J: TRBJ2-5

DNA: TGTGCCAGCAGCTTGACGTCCCTGACGGCCGGGCAGTACTTC
CDR3: CASSLTSLTAGQYF
D: -
size: -
V: TRBV7-2
J: TRBJ2-5

DNA: TGTGCCAGCAGGACTTTTTCTGACACCGGGGAGCTGTTTTTT
CDR3: CASRTFSDTGELFF
D: -
size: many
V: TRBV6-2/TRBV6-3
J: TRBJ2-2

DNA: TGCGCCAGCAGAGGTGGTAGAGGGACTACAGATACGCAGTATTTT
CDR3: CASRGGRGTTDTQYF
D: -
size: -
V: TRBV10-2
J: TRBJ2-3

DNA: TGTGCCAGCAGCAGTTACAGGGGAGAGGATGGCTACACCTTC
CDR3: CASSSYRGEDGYTF
D: TRBD1
size: -
V: TRBV7-2
J: TRBJ1-2

DNA: TGTGCCAGCAGCTTAGGGGCCCAGGGCTACGAGCAGTACTTC
CDR3: CASSLGAQGYEQYF
D: -
size: few
V: TRBV7-2
J: TRBJ2-7

DNA: TGTGCCACCAGCAGAGTCAGGACAACCACATATGGATTCGACAATGAGCAGTTCTTC
CDR3: CATSRVRTTTYGFDNEQFF
D: -
size: few
V: TRBV15
J: TRBJ2-1

DNA: TGTGCCACCAGTGACCTATCTAGCGGGGGTAGGGCAGATACGCAGTATTTT
CDR3: CATSDLSSGGRADTQYF
D: TRBD2
size: -
V: TRBV24-1
J: TRBJ2-3

DNA: TGTGCCAGCAGTGACGTTACTAGCGGGGGTCGGGAGACCCAGTACTTC
CDR3: CASSDVTSGGRETQYF
D: TRBD2
size: -
V: TRBV2
J: TRBJ2-5

DNA: TGTGCCGTGAGACTAGCGCGCAATGAGCAGTTCTTC
CDR3: CAVRLARNEQFF
D: TRBD2
size: -
V: TRBV10-3
J: TRBJ2-1

DNA: TGTGCCAGCAGACTGGACTCCAGAAACTATGGCTACACCTTC
CDR3: CASRLDSRNYGYTF
D: -
size: few
V: TRBV7-2
J: TRBJ1-2

DNA: TGTGCCAGCAGGAGGGACAGGGGTAATTCACCCCTCCACTTT
CDR3: CASRRDRGNSPLHF
D: TRBD1
size: few
V: TRBV6-5
J: TRBJ1-6

DNA: TGTGCCAGCACCGGGGGAGGGGCGTACCGCGGAGGAGGCACTGAAGCTTTCTTT
CDR3: CASTGGGAYRGGGTEAFF
D: -
size: few
V: TRBV6-1
J: TRBJ1-1

DNA: TGTGCCAGCTCACCTCACCCCCCCGGGGGGCACTACGAGCAGTACTTC
CDR3: CASSPHPPGGHYEQYF
D: -
size: -
V: TRBV18
J: TRBJ2-7

DNA: TGCAGTGCTAGAGATCAGATGGGAGAAGGATTTGGCTACACCTTC
CDR3: CSARDQMGEGFGYTF
D: -
size: -
V: TRBV20-1
J: TRBJ1-2

DNA: TGCAGTGCTAATTTCGAGACCCAGTACTTC
CDR3: CSANFETQYF
D: -
size: -
V: TRBV20-1
J: TRBJ2-5

DNA: TGCAGTGGGGGCCGAGGGCAGGGAGAAAAACTGTTTTTT
CDR3: CSGGRGQGEKLFF
D: -
size: -
V: TRBV20-1
J: TRBJ1-4

DNA: TGCGCCAGCAGCTTGGTACTAGCGGGGGGTGATGAGCAGTTCTTC
CDR3: CASSLVLAGGDEQFF
D: TRBD2
size: -
V: TRBV5-1
J: TRBJ2-1

DNA: TGTGCCAGCAGTTCGGCCGGGTTCCTAACCTACGAGCAGTACTTC
CDR3: CASSSAGFLTYEQYF
D: -
size: few
V: TRBV12-3/TRBV12-4
J: TRBJ2-7

DNA: TGTGCCAGCTCTGGACTAGCGGGGGTGTCCTCCTACGAGCAGTACTTC
CDR3: CASSGLAGVSSYEQYF
D: TRBD2
size: -
V: TRBV18
J: TRBJ2-7

DNA: TGTGCCAGCAGCCTCGAAATGTCTGGGGCCAACGTCCTGACTTTC
CDR3: CASSLEMSGANVLTF
D: -
size: -
V: TRBV7-9
J: TRBJ2-6

DNA: TGTGCCAGCAGCCCAGAAGGAGGAGCGAACTCACCCCTCCACTTT
CDR3: CASSPEGGANSPLHF
D: -
size: few
V: TRBV7-2
J: TRBJ1-6

DNA: TGTGCCAGCAGCTTAGTAGCTAGCGGGGGGGAGACCCAGTACTTC
CDR3: CASSLVASGGETQYF
D: TRBD2
size: -
V: TRBV7-2
J: TRBJ2-5

DNA: TGTGCCAGCAGGGCCCGGGACACCCGGAGGGACACCGGGGAGCTGTTTTTT
CDR3: CASRARDTRRDTGELFF
D: -
size: -
V: TRBV6-1
J: TRBJ2-2

DNA: TGTGCCAGCAGCCTCCCAGGGGTAGCCAAAAACATTCAGTACTTC
CDR3: CASSLPGVAKNIQYF
D: -
size: -
V: TRBV28
J: TRBJ2-4